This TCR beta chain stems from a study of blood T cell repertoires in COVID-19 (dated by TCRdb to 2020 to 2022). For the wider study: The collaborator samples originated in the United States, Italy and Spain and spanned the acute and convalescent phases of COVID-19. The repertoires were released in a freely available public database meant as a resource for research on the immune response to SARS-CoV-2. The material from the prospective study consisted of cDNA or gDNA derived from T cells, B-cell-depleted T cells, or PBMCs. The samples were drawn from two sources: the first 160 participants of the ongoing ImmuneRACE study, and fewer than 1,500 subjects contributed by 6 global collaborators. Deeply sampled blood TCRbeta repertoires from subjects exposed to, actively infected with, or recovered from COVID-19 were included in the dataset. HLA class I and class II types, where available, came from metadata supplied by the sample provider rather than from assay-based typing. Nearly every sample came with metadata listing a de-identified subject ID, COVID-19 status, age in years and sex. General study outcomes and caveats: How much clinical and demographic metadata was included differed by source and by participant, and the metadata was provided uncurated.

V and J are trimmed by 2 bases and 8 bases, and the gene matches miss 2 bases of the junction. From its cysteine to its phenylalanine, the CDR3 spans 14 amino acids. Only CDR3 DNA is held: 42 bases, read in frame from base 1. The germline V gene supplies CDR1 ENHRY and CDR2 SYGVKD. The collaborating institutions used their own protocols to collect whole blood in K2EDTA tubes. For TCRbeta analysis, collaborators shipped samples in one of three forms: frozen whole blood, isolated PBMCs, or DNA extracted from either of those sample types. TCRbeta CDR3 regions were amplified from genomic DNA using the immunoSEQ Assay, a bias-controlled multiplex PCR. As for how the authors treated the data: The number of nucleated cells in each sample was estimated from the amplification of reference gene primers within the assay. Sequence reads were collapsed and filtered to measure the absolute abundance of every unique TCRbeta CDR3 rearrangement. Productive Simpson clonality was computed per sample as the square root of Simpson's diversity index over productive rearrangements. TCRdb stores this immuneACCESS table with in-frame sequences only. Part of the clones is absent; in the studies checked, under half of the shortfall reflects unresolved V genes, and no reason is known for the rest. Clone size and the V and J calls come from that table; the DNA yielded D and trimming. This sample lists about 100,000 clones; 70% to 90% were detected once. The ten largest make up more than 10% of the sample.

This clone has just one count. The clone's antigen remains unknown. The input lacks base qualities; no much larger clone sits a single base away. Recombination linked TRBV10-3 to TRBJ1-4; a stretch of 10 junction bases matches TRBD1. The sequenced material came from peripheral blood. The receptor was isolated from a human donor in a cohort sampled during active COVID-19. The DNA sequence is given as TGTGCCATCAGTGAGACGGACAGGGGGGAAAAACTGTTTTTT. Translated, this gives CAISETDRGEKLFF.